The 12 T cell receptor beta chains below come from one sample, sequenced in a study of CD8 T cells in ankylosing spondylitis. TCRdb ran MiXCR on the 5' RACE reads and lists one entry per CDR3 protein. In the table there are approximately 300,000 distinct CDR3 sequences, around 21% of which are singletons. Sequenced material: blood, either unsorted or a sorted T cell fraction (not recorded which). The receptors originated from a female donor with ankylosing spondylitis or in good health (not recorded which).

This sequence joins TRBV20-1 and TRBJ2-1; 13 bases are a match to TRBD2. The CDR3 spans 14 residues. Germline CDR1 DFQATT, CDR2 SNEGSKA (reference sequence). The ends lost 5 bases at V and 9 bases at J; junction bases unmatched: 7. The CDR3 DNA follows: TGCAGTGCTCGGACTAGCGGGAGTCTGCGTGAGCAGTTCTTC. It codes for CSARTSGSLREQFF.

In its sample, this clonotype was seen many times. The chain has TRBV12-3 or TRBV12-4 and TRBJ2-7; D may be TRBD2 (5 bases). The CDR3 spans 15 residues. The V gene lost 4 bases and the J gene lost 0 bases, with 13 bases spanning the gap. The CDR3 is CASSYGGRVSYEQYF. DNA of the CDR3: TGTGCCAGCAGTTACGGCGGGCGAGTCTCCTACGAGCAGTACTTC.

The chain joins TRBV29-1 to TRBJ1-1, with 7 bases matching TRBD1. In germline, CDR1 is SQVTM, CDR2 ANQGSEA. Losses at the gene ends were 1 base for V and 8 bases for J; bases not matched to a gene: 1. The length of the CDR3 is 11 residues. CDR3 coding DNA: TGCAGCGTTGAAGGGGGACAGGAAGCTTTCTTT. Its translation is CSVEGGQEAFF.

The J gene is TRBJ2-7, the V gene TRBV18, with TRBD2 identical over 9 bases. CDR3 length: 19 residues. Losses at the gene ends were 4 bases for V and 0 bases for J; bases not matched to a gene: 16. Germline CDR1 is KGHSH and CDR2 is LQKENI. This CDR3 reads CASSQRTQFRLAASYEQYF. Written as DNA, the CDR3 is TGTGCCAGCTCACAGAGGACCCAGTTTCGACTAGCGGCCTCCTACGAGCAGTACTTC. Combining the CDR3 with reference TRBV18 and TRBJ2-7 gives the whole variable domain NAGVMQNPRHLVRRRGQEARLRCSPMKGHSHVYWYRQLPEEGLKFMVYLQKENIIDESGMPKERFSAEFPKEGPSILRIQQVVRGDSAAYFCASSQRTQFRLAASYEQYFGPGTRLTVT.

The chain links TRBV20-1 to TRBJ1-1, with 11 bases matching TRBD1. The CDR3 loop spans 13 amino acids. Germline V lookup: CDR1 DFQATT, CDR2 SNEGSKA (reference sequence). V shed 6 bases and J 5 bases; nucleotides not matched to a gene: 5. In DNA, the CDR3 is TGCAGTGCGGACAGGGGGCGAGGAACTGAAGCTTTCTTT. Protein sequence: CSADRGRGTEAFF.

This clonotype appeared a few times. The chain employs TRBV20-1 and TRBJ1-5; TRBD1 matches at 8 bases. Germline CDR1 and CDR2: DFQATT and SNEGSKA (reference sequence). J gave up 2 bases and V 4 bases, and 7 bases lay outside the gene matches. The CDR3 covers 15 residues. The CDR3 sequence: CSATSLDRGNQPQHF. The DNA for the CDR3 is TGCAGTGCTACCTCCCTGGACAGGGGCAATCAGCCCCAGCATTTT.

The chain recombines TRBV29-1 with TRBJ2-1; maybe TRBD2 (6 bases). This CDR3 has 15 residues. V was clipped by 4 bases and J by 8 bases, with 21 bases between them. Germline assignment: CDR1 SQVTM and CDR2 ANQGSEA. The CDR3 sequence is CSVVGNGGTTDEQFF. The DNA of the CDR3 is TGCAGCGTTGTAGGTAATGGAGGGACGACAGATGAGCAGTTCTTC.

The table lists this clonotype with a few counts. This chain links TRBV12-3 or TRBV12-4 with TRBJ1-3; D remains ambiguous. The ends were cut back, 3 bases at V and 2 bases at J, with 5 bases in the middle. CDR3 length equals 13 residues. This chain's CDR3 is CASSLGTGNTIYF. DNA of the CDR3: TGTGCCAGCAGTTTGGGCACTGGAAACACCATATATTTT.

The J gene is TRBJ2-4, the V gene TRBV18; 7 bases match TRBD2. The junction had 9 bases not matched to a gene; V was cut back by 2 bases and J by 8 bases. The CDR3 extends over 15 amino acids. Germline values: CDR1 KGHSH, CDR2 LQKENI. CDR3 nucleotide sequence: TGTGCCAGCTCACCAGGGGAGGGGAGTAGCGACATTCAGTACTTC. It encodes CASSPGEGSSDIQYF.

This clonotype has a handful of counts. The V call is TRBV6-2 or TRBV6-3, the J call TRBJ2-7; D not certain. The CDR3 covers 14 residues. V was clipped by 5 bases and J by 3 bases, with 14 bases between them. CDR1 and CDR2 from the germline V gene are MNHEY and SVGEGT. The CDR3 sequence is CASSHPSSSYEQYF. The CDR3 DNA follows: TGTGCCAGCAGTCACCCGTCCAGCAGCTACGAGCAGTACTTC.

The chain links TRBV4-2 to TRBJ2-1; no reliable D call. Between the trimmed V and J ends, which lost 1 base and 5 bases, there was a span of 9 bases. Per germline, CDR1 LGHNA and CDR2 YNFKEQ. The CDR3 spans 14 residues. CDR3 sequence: CASSQVRQNNEQFF. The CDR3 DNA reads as TGTGCCAGCAGCCAAGTTCGGCAAAACAATGAGCAGTTCTTC.

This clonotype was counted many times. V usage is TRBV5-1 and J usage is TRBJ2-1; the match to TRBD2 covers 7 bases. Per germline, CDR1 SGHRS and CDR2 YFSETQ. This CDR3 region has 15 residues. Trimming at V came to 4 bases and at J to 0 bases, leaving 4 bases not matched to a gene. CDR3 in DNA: TGCGCCAGCAGCCTGCGGGAGAGCTCCTACAATGAGCAGTTCTTC. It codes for CASSLRESSYNEQFF. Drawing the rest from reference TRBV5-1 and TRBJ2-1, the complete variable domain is KAGVTQTPRYLIKTRGQQVTLSCSPISGHRSVSWYQQTPGQGLQFLFEYFSETQRNKGNFPGRFSGRQFSNSRSEMNVSTLELGDSALYLCASSLRESSYNEQFFGPGTRLTVL.